The present T cell receptor beta chain was sequenced within a study of cytomegalovirus exposure and HLA in healthy donors. Trimming removed 9 bases from V and 8 bases from J; junction bases left unmatched: 8. This CDR3 spans 13 amino acids. Per germline, CDR1 MDHEN and CDR2 SYDVKM. This table comes from immunoSEQ multiplex PCR, and its TCRdb copy is limited to in-frame clones, with some not included. The data show roughly 260,000 clones, 87% seen once. The chain links TRBV28 to TRBJ1-4; TRBD1 aligns across 8 bases. The receptor comes from a man aged 18 to 30 in good health and CMV-seronegative. Material for sequencing was PBMCs. The CDR3 DNA follows: TGTGCCAGTTCCCCAGGGACAGGAGAAAAACTGTTTTTT. Its translation is CASSPGTGEKLFF.